One and the same sample provided the 23 T cell receptor beta chains below, sequenced in a study of cytomegalovirus exposure and HLA in healthy donors (dated by TCRdb to about 2017). To prepare the library, the immunoSEQ multiplex PCR assay was applied. The multiplex PCR relied on a mix of 60 forward primers for TCR Vbeta segments and 13 reverse primers for TCR Jbeta segments. Sourced from immuneACCESS, this table was stored by TCRdb with only in-frame sequences that have V and J called. A share of the clones is absent; for the studies checked, an unresolved V gene accounts for under half, and the remainder has no known explanation. The sample's own table lists about 140,000 clones. Under 2.5% of the sample lies in the top ten. The sample taken for sequencing was PBMCs. These receptors were obtained from a young woman in good health and CMV-seronegative.

The chain uses TRBV7-9 and TRBJ2-7, with 7 bases aligning to TRBD2. This CDR3 is built from 15 residues. The germline V gene has CDR1 SEHNR and CDR2 FQNEAQ (reference sequence). V lost 2 bases, J lost 5 bases, and 9 bases stayed unmatched. The CDR3 nucleotides are TGTGCCAGCAGCTTATTTAGGGGAGGGCCCCACGAGCAGTACGTC. Its protein product is CASSLFRGGPHEQYV.

The chain links TRBV19 to TRBJ1-1, with a possible D match to TRBD1 (6 bases). Per germline, CDR1 LNHDA and CDR2 SQIVND (reference sequence). Trimming stripped 5 bases from V and 2 bases from J, with 24 bases between. This CDR3 has 18 residues. Written as DNA, the CDR3 is TGTGCCAGTAGTCAAAGGGGGGGGCGCCGCCCACCTAACACTGAAGCTTTCTTT. Translation: CASSQRGGRRPPNTEAFF.

This chain links TRBV7-9 with TRBJ1-4; TRBD1 might be the D (6 bases). Germline lookup yields CDR1 SEHNR and CDR2 FQNEAQ (reference sequence). The V end lost 1 base, the J end lost 7 bases, and 13 bases lay between the germline ends. The CDR3 runs to 15 residues. CDR3 bases: TGTGCCAGCAGCTTAGATGGGGGCGCCGGTGAAAAACTGTTTTTT. Protein sequence: CASSLDGGAGEKLFF. Based on the CDR3 plus reference TRBV7-9 and TRBJ1-4, the full variable domain is DTGVSQNPRHKITKRGQNVTFRCDPISEHNRLYWYRQTLGQGPEFLTYFQNEAQLEKSRLLSDRFSAERPKGSFSTLEIQRTEQGDSAMYLCASSLDGGAGEKLFFGSGTQLSVL.

This rearrangement joins TRBV18 to TRBJ1-2; D is ambiguous. CDR1 is KGHSH and CDR2 is LQKENI in the germline V gene. The CDR3 length is 13 residues. Between the trimmed V and J ends, which lost 4 bases and 8 bases, there was a span of 14 bases. CDR3 in amino acids: CASSQDVRGGYTF. In DNA form, the CDR3 reads TGTGCCAGCTCACAAGACGTTCGCGGCGGCTACACCTTC. The variable domain in full, with the rest retrieved from reference TRBV18 and TRBJ1-2, is NAGVMQNPRHLVRRRGQEARLRCSPMKGHSHVYWYRQLPEEGLKFMVYLQKENIIDESGMPKERFSAEFPKEGPSILRIQQVVRGDSAAYFCASSQDVRGGYTFGSGTRLTVV.

As to this clone: At the DNA level, this CDR3 is encoded by other sequences in the same sample as well. The V and J genes are TRBV7-9 and TRBJ2-7; D unclear. Trimming removed 3 bases from V and 3 bases from J, with 3 bases in between. This CDR3 region has 11 residues. Germline V lookup: CDR1 SEHNR, CDR2 FQNEAQ (reference sequence). CDR3 residues: CASSLSYEQYF. The CDR3 DNA follows: TGTGCCAGCAGCTTGAGCTACGAGCAGTACTTC.

The chain has TRBV6-5 and TRBJ1-1, with D unclear. The CDR3 totals 14 residues. From germline, CDR1 is MNHEY and CDR2 SVGAGI. The ends were cut back, 0 bases at V and 5 bases at J, with 10 bases in the middle. The CDR3, as DNA: TGTGCCAGCAGTTACTCCCTTATGAGGACTGAAGCTTTCTTT. It translates to CASSYSLMRTEAFF.

The chain employs TRBV7-9 and TRBJ1-3, with 8 bases aligning to TRBD1. CDR1 and CDR2 from the germline V gene are SEHNR and FQNEAQ (reference sequence). V shed 5 bases, J shed 2 bases, and the junction held 5 bases outside the gene matches. CDR3 length: 15 residues. DNA of the CDR3: TGTGCCAGCAGCCTAACACAGGGGGCTGGAAACACCATATATTTT. Residues: CASSLTQGAGNTIYF.

The chain uses TRBV19 and TRBJ1-5; tentative D call: TRBD1 (6 bases). This CDR3 is built from 17 residues. Germline V gives CDR1 LNHDA, CDR2 SQIVND (reference sequence). Trimming removed 6 bases from V and 0 bases from J, with 18 bases in between. The CDR3 region is CASRVQGGLYSNQPQHF. CDR3 nucleotides: TGTGCCAGTAGGGTACAGGGAGGGCTTTATAGCAATCAGCCCCAGCATTTT.

This chain joins TRBV18 and TRBJ2-2, with D possibly being TRBD1 (5 bases). Germline CDR1 is KGHSH and CDR2 is LQKENI. CDR3 size: 14 residues. Trimming took off 2 bases at V and 1 base at J, with 5 bases between the two ends. In nucleotides, the CDR3 is TGTGCCAGCTCACCAGGACAGAACACCGGGGAGCTGTTTTTT. This sequence encodes CASSPGQNTGELFF.

This chain connects TRBV6-5 to TRBJ1-1, with D tentatively TRBD1 (6 bases). Germline V gene lookup returns CDR1 MNHEY and CDR2 SVGAGI. This CDR3 spans 15 amino acids. V was trimmed by 2 bases and J by 1 base, leaving 11 bases between them. The CDR3, as DNA: TGTGCCAGCAGTTACCAGGGGTACTCGAACACTGAAGCTTTCTTT. Its protein is CASSYQGYSNTEAFF.

The V gene is TRBV6-6, the J gene TRBJ2-7, with 7 bases fitting TRBD1. Trimming at V came to 3 bases and at J to 10 bases, leaving 9 bases not matched to a gene. The CDR3 spans 13 residues. The germline V gene has CDR1 MNHNY and CDR2 SVGAGI (reference sequence). The CDR3 region is CASSYSPRQGQYV. The CDR3 coding sequence is TGTGCCAGCAGTTATTCCCCTCGACAGGGCCAGTACGTC.

V usage is TRBV14 and J usage is TRBJ1-5; D unclear. CDR3 length: 17 amino acids. With 0 bases removed from V and 5 bases from J, the gap between germline ends came to 17 bases. The germline CDR1 and CDR2 sequences are SGHDN and FVKESK. CDR3 amino acids: CASSQEIWYVLDQPQHF. CDR3 sequence (DNA): TGTGCCAGCAGCCAAGAAATATGGTATGTCCTAGATCAGCCCCAGCATTTT.

The chain carries TRBV30 and TRBJ1-5, with a possible D match to TRBD1 (6 bases). Trimming removed 7 bases at V and 4 bases at J, with 20 bases between. The germline V gene has CDR1 GTSNPN and CDR2 SVGIG (reference sequence). The CDR3 has 15 residues. This chain's CDR3 is CAYSTGYVGNQPQHF. The CDR3 DNA reads TGTGCCTACAGTACAGGGTACGTAGGTAATCAGCCCCAGCATTTT.

This rearrangement joins TRBV2 to TRBJ1-5; 7 bases are a match to TRBD1. V lost 5 bases and J lost 0; bases outside the gene matches: 4. The CDR3 spans 15 residues. From germline, CDR1 is SNHLY and CDR2 FYNNEI. In DNA form, the CDR3 reads TGTGCCAGCAGTTTGGACAGGAATAGCAATCAGCCCCAGCATTTT. Translating gives CASSLDRNSNQPQHF.

The V gene is TRBV15, the J gene TRBJ2-5; D possibly corresponds to TRBD2 (6 bases). Per the germline V gene, CDR1 is LNHNV and CDR2 is YYDKDF (reference sequence). Deletions cut 3 bases from V and 1 base from J, with 15 bases between. This CDR3 is 16 amino acids long. CDR3 nucleotides: TGTGCCACCAGCAGGGGTGGGGTAGCGGCCCAAGAGACCCAGTACTTC. This codes for CATSRGGVAAQETQYF.

The rearrangement links TRBV7-8 to TRBJ1-4; D gene unclear. The CDR3 sequence is 13 residues long. The ends were cut back, 0 bases at V and 8 bases at J, with 7 bases in the middle. Germline CDR1 SGHVS, CDR2 FQNEAQ. The CDR3: CASSLALSEKLFF. The CDR3 region has the DNA TGTGCCAGCAGCTTAGCCTTATCGGAAAAACTGTTTTTT.

The chain couples TRBV28 to TRBJ1-2, with 11 bases aligning to TRBD1. The V gene's germline CDR1 is MDHEN and CDR2 SYDVKM. The CDR3 has 17 amino acids. Trimming at V came to 5 bases and at J to 6 bases, leaving 14 bases not matched to a gene. The CDR3 is CASSLVVYRTGGDGYTF. CDR3 bases: TGTGCCAGCAGTCTTGTGGTTTACAGGACAGGGGGCGATGGCTACACCTTC.

This chain links TRBV15 with TRBJ2-3; D possibly corresponds to TRBD2 (6 bases). This CDR3 is built from 17 residues. Germline V gene lookup returns CDR1 LNHNV and CDR2 YYDKDF (reference sequence). The V gene lost 0 bases and the J gene lost 2 bases, with 15 bases spanning the gap. CDR3 bases: TGTGCCACCAGCAGAGAGGGGACTTCAACCCTCACAGATACGCAGTATTTT. Encoded protein: CATSREGTSTLTDTQYF.

V and J are TRBV10-3 and TRBJ1-3; D perhaps matches TRBD1 (5 bases). From germline, CDR1 is ENHRY and CDR2 SYGVKD. Trimming cost V 0 bases and J 1 base, with 7 bases left between them. This CDR3 has 15 amino acids. The CDR3 coding sequence is TGTGCCATCAGTGAGTCGGGGGGATCTGGAAACACCATATATTTT. Amino acids: CAISESGGSGNTIYF.

The V and J genes are TRBV5-1 and TRBJ2-1; weak D call: TRBD1 (5 bases). From germline, CDR1 is SGHRS and CDR2 YFSETQ. The CDR3 has 15 amino acids. Trimming removed 4 bases at V and 0 bases at J, with 11 bases between. The CDR3: CASSPGHFSYNEQFF. DNA of the CDR3: TGCGCCAGCAGCCCCGGACACTTCTCCTACAATGAGCAGTTCTTC.

V gene TRBV4-1 combines with J gene TRBJ1-4; a weak D match, TRBD1 (6 bases). The germline gives CDR1 MGHRA, CDR2 YSYEKL. V lost 5 bases and J 8 bases, leaving 15 bases between the germline ends. This CDR3 comprises 14 residues. The CDR3 DNA reads as TGCGCCAGCAGCAGACAGGTGGGAGACGAAAAACTGTTTTTT. Its translation: CASSRQVGDEKLFF.

The genes are TRBV18 and TRBJ2-7; tentative D call: TRBD2 (5 bases). Between the trimmed V and J ends, which lost 6 bases and 6 bases, there was a span of 12 bases. The CDR3 covers 12 residues. Germline V gene sequence: CDR1 KGHSH, CDR2 LQKENI. The CDR3 DNA is TGTGCCAGCTCCCCCGTTCGGGGCGAGCAGTACTTC. Translation: CASSPVRGEQYF.

This chain connects TRBV7-3 to TRBJ2-1, with 7 bases matching TRBD2. V gave up 2 bases and J gave up 2 bases; unmatched junction bases: 3. CDR1 and CDR2 from the germline V gene are SGHTA and FQGTGA. This CDR3 has 15 amino acids. CDR3 protein: CASSLFGGTYNEQFF. The DNA of the CDR3 is TGTGCCAGCAGCTTATTCGGGGGGACCTACAATGAGCAGTTCTTC. Combining the CDR3 with reference TRBV7-3 and TRBJ2-1 gives the whole variable domain GAGVSQTPSNKVTEKGKYVELRCDPISGHTALYWYRQSLGQGPEFLIYFQGTGAADDSGLPNDRFFAVRPEGSVSTLKIQRTERGDSAVYLCASSLFGGTYNEQFFGPGTRLTVL.